The next 10 T cell receptor beta chains were all read from a single sample in a study of early T cells in non-severe SARS-CoV-2 infection. From the 5' RACE reads, TCRdb called clonotypes with MiXCR, one entry per CDR3 protein. This table holds 35,000 to 40,000 distinct CDR3 sequences, over 3.5% found once. Source material: whole blood. These receptors were taken from an adult who was a healthcare worker with PCR-confirmed SARS-CoV-2 infection or an uninfected control (not recorded which).

This clonotype was found many times. This sequence joins TRBV6-5 and TRBJ1-1; D is unclear. CDR3 length: 14 residues. The germline CDR1 and CDR2 sequences are MNHEY and SVGAGI. V gave up 1 base and J gave up 3 bases, with 9 bases separating them. The CDR3 spells CASSYFRTDTEAFF. The CDR3, as DNA: TGTGCCAGCAGTTACTTTCGGACGGACACTGAAGCTTTCTTT.

This clonotype was seen repeatedly, ten times or more. The chain uses TRBV20-1 and TRBJ2-4; 12 bases are a match to TRBD2. The V segment lost 6 bases and the J segment 8 bases; nucleotides outside the gene matches: 5. The CDR3 spans 13 residues. CDR1 is DFQATT, CDR2 SNEGSKA, per germline (reference sequence). The CDR3 DNA reads TGCAGTGCAACTCGACTAGCGGGAGACATTCAGTACTTC. This codes for CSATRLAGDIQYF.

This clonotype was recorded many times. The chain couples TRBV3-1 to TRBJ2-6, with unresolved D. The CDR3 covers 16 residues. The V and J ends lost 1 base and 3 bases respectively, with 10 bases between them. Germline assignment: CDR1 LGHDT and CDR2 YNNKEL (reference sequence). Written as DNA, the CDR3 is TGTGCCAGCAGCCAAGCCGCTGGAGTTGGGGCCAACGTCCTGACTTTC. Translated, it gives CASSQAAGVGANVLTF.

V and J are TRBV28 and TRBJ1-4; D remains unclear. CDR1 and CDR2 from the germline V gene are MDHEN and SYDVKM. The CDR3 sequence is 16 residues long. Trimming took off 3 bases at V and 8 bases at J, with 19 bases between the two ends. The CDR3 nucleotides are TGTGCCAGCAGTTTTTCCAGGAGAGATGAAAACGAAAAACTGTTTTTT. Its translation: CASSFSRRDENEKLFF.

This clonotype was picked up many times. The chain uses TRBV11-2 and TRBJ2-7; a weak D match, TRBD1 (5 bases). Germline assignment: CDR1 SGHAT and CDR2 FQNNGV. Trimming stripped 2 bases from V and 6 bases from J, with 17 bases between. This CDR3 is built from 15 residues. The CDR3 here is CASSLPFSRGSEQYF. CDR3 bases: TGTGCCAGCAGCTTACCCTTTAGTAGGGGAAGCGAGCAGTACTTC.

This clonotype showed up just a few times. This chain links TRBV5-1 with TRBJ2-3, with unresolved D. This CDR3 is built from 14 residues. V shed 1 base and J shed 6 bases, with 12 bases lying between them. Germline CDR1 is SGHRS and CDR2 is YFSETQ. CDR3 bases: TGCGCCAGCAGCTTGCCAACTCCCCAGGATACGCAGTATTTT. This encodes CASSLPTPQDTQYF.

Many counts were recorded for this clonotype. This chain connects TRBV18 to TRBJ2-2; no reliable D call. CDR3 length equals 13 residues. CDR1 and CDR2 from the germline V gene are KGHSH and LQKENI. The V gene lost 3 bases and the J gene lost 4 bases, with 6 bases spanning the gap. In DNA form, the CDR3 reads TGTGCCAGCTCACCCCGATCCACCGGGGAGCTGTTTTTT. Translating it yields CASSPRSTGELFF. Drawing the rest from reference TRBV18 and TRBJ2-2, the complete variable domain is NAGVMQNPRHLVRRRGQEARLRCSPMKGHSHVYWYRQLPEEGLKFMVYLQKENIIDESGMPKERFSAEFPKEGPSILRIQQVVRGDSAAYFCASSPRSTGELFFGEGSRLTVL.

This clonotype has at least ten counts. The V and J genes are TRBV7-9 and TRBJ2-7; 7 bases align to TRBD1. V shed 1 base, J shed 5 bases, and the junction held 5 bases outside the gene matches. The CDR3 runs 14 residues. Germline CDR1 is SEHNR and CDR2 is FQNEAQ (reference sequence). The CDR3 DNA reads TGTGCCAGCAGCTTAGGGACAGGTCCACACGAGCAGTACTTC. Its protein product is CASSLGTGPHEQYF.

This sequence joins TRBV18 and TRBJ1-1, with a tentative D call TRBD1 (5 bases). The V gene lost 3 bases and the J gene lost 1 base, with 18 bases spanning the gap. Germline CDR1 and CDR2: KGHSH and LQKENI. The CDR3 runs to 17 residues. DNA of the CDR3: TGTGCCAGCTCACCGAAAGTCCAGACAGATAGGAACACTGAAGCTTTCTTT. Its protein product is CASSPKVQTDRNTEAFF.

This clonotype showed up many times. The genes are TRBV7-6 and TRBJ2-1; D may be TRBD1 or TRBD2 (6 bases each). Germline V gives CDR1 SGHVS, CDR2 FNYEAQ. Trimming stripped 8 bases from V and 9 bases from J, with 14 bases between. CDR3 length: 12 residues. The CDR3 loop is CASEKGGGEQFF. The CDR3 region has the DNA TGTGCCAGCGAAAAAGGGGGAGGTGAGCAGTTCTTC. Drawing the rest from reference TRBV7-6 and TRBJ2-1, the complete variable domain is GAGVSQSPRYKVTKRGQDVALRCDPISGHVSLYWYRQALGQGPEFLTYFNYEAQQDKSGLPNDRFSAERPEGSISTLTIQRTEQRDSAMYRCASEKGGGEQFFGPGTRLTVL.